The clone carrying this TCR beta chain was seen a few times. What it binds is not known. V was shortened by 3 bases and J by 5 bases, with 14 bases between the two germline ends. Germline CDR1 reads KGHSH; CDR2 reads LQKENI. This CDR3 contains 14 residues. The data stem from a study of beta chain features in type 1 diabetes. About the research overall: Patients looked much like healthy donors when it came to age, gender and cell yields. Study results and caveats: The study notes PCR might favor shorter templates equally in patients and controls. Shorter TCRB CDR3s, moderately but significantly so, marked every one of the four CD4+ subsets in Type 1 diabetes patients.

Sorting based on CD45RO/CCR7/CD25/CD127/CD95/CD27 separated CD4+ naive, central memory, regulatory and stem cell-like memory cells. Expressed TCRB transcripts were sequenced because the entire RNA isolate underwent reverse transcription. Sequenced by immunoSEQ multiplex PCR; TCRdb stores in-frame clones only, minus some. Of a few hundred thousand clones listed, around 15% were seen once; the top ten hold 6.7%. This clonotype originated in a man aged 25-40 years in good health. The sequenced material came from central memory CD4+ T cells from blood. The chain links TRBV18 to TRBJ2-7; tentative D call: TRBD1 (6 bases). CDR3 sequence (DNA): TGTGCCAGCTCACCGGGACACCCGAGGGACGAGCAGTACTTC. Amino acids: CASSPGHPRDEQYF.